This T cell receptor (beta chain) was identified in a study of CXCR3-negative and CXCR3-positive naive CD8 T cells. Study context: Each library held about 1.5 +/- 0.3 million TRB reads, 130 million to 150 million in total. Study-wide points: Memory cells showed distinct TRBV-TRBJ patterns, while the two naive subsets matched. Researchers report that CXCR3-positive naive cells carry more hydrophobic TRB CDR3s than CXCR3-negative naive cells. High diversity, comparable across both naive subsets, contrasted with much lower diversity in memory CD8+ cells.

Comment on this clonotype: Its matching antigen is unknown.

This CDR3 spans 13 amino acids. Using triplicate sorts, 300,000 cells were collected each time from every CD8+ T cell subset. Each TRB cDNA library was prepared by 5' RACE (with UMI labels). TCRdb processed the 5' RACE reads again and assigns one entry to each CDR3 protein, with no DNA. This table holds about 150,000 distinct CDR3 sequences. The chain has TRBV12-3 or TRBV12-4 and TRBJ2-1; TCRdb proposes TRBD2, but this gene call is untestable without DNA. The specimen sequenced was naive CXCR3+ CD8+ T cells from blood. The subset was: CD45RO-CCR7+CD27+CD95- naive CD8+ T cells expressing CXCR3 (TNR3+). The sequence derives from a human donor in good health. Some clones in this sample may be carry-over from other donors' samples. CDR3 protein: CASRASGGNEQFF.